The source of this T cell receptor beta chain is a study of blood T cell repertoires in COVID-19. Across the study: Samples came from the United States, Italy and Spain, spanning acute and convalescent COVID-19. PBMCs, B-cell-depleted T cells, or T cells were the source of the cDNA or gDNA that made up the material.

CDR3 size: 17 residues. Germline V gene data show CDR1 as KGHSH and CDR2 as LQKENI. With 1 base clipped from V and 0 bases from J, the junction kept 3 bases outside the gene matches. Original data processing: Estimation of nucleated cell counts relied on the amplification of reference gene primers. Measured with immunoSEQ multiplex PCR; TCRdb has only the in-frame clones, and not every one. Clonal size and the V and J genes are those of that table, whereas D and trimming came from the DNA. The top ten clones hold over 7.5% of a sample with around 50,000 clones, approximately 90% of them seen once. Sequenced sample: peripheral blood. This clonotype was obtained from a man aged 50 to 60 with active COVID-19. This chain uses TRBV18 with TRBJ2-1; 10 bases fit TRBD2. The CDR3 reads CASSPRERGGSYNEQFF. The CDR3 DNA reads as TGTGCCAGCTCACCACGAGAGCGGGGGGGCTCCTACAATGAGCAGTTCTTC.